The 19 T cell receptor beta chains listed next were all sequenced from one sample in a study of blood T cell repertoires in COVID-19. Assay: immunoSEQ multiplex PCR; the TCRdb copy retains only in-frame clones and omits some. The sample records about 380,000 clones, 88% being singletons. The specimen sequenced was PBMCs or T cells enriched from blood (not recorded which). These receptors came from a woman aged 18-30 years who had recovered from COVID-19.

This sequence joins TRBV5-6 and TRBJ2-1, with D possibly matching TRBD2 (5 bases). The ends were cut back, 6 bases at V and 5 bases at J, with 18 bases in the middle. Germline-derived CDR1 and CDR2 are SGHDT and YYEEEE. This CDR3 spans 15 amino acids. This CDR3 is CASNNPLGLDNEQFF. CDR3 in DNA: TGTGCCAGCAACAACCCTCTAGGACTGGACAATGAGCAGTTCTTC.

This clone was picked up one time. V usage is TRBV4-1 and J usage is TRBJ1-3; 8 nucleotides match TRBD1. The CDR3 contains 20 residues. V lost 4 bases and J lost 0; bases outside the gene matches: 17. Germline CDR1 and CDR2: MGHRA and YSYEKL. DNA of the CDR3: TGCGCCAGCAGCCCCGGGGGGAACAGGGGGGGAACAAGCTCTGGAAACACCATATATTTT. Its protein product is CASSPGGNRGGTSSGNTIYF.

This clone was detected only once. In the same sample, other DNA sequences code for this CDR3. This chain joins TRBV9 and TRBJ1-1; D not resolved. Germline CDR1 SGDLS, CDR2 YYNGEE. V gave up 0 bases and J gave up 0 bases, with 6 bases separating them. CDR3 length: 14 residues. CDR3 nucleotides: TGTGCCAGCAGCGTAGGAGGCATGAACACTGAAGCTTTCTTT. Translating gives CASSVGGMNTEAFF.

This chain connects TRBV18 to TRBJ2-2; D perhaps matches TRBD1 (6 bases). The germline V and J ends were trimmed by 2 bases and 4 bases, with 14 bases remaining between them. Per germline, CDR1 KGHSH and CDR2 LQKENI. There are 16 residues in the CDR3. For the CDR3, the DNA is TGTGCCAGCTCACCAGTGGCAGGGGTGATCACCGGGGAGCTGTTTTTT. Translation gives CASSPVAGVITGELFF.

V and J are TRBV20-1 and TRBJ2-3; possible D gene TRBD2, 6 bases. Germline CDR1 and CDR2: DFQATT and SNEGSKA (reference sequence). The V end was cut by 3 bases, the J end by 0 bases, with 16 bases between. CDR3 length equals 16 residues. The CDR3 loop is CSASGPGGESTDTQYF. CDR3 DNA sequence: TGCAGTGCTAGTGGTCCTGGCGGGGAGAGCACAGATACGCAGTATTTT.

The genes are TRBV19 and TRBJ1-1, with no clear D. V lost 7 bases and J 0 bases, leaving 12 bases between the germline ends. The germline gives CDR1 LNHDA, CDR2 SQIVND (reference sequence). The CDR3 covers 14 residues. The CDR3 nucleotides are TGTGCCAGTAAACCGAGGCGGATGAACACTGAAGCTTTCTTT. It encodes CASKPRRMNTEAFF.

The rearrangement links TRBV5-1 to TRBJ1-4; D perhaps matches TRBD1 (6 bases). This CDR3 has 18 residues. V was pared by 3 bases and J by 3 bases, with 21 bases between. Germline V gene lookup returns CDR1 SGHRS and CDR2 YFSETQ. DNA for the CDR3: TGCGCCAGCAGCTCCGGTCGGGGGGCGCATAGGCCTAATGAAAAACTGTTTTTT. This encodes CASSSGRGAHRPNEKLFF.

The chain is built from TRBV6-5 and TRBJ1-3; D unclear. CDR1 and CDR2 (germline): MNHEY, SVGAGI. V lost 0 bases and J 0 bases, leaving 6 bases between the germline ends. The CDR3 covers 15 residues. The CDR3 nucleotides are TGTGCCAGCAGTTACTCGAGGGCCTCTGGAAACACCATATATTTT. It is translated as CASSYSRASGNTIYF.

In DNA form, the CDR3 reads TGTGCCAGCAGTGACTCAGGGCTTCCGGGGGGCTACACCTTC. Amino acids: CASSDSGLPGGYTF. The V and J genes are TRBV6-4 and TRBJ1-2, with no clear D. The V end lost 0 bases, the J end lost 8 bases, and 13 bases lay between the germline ends. Germline lookup yields CDR1 MRHNA and CDR2 SNTAGT. CDR3 length: 14 residues.

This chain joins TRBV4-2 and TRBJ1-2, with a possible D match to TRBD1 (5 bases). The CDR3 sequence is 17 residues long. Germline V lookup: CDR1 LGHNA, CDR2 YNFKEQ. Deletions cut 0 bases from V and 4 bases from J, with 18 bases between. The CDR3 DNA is TGTGCCAGCAGCCAAGATGATAACAGGCAAAGGAGCTATGGCTACACCTTC. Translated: CASSQDDNRQRSYGYTF.

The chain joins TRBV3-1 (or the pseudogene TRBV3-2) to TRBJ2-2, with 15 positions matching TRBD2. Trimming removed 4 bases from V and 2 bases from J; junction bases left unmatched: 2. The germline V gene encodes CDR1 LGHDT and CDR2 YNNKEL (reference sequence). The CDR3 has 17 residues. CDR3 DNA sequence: TGTGCCAGCAGCCGGACTAGCGGGGGGGCAAACACCGGGGAGCTGTTTTTT. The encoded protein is CASSRTSGGANTGELFF.

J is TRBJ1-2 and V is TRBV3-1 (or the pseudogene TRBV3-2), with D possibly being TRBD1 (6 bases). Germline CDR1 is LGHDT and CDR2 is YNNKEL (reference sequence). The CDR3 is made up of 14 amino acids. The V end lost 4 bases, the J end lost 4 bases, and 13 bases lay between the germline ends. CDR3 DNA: TGTGCCAGCAGCCGCCAGGGGTATACCTATGGCTACACCTTC. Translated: CASSRQGYTYGYTF.

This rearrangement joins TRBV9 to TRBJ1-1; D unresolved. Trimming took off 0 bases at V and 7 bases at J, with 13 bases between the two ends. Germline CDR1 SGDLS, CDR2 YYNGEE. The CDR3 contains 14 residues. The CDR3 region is CASSVVAGRGEAFF. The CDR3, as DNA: TGTGCCAGCAGCGTAGTTGCGGGGAGAGGTGAAGCTTTCTTT.

CDR3 DNA sequence: TGTGCCAGCAGCCTTACCCGGGCCATATATTTT. Translating gives CASSLTRAIYF. This chain connects TRBV7-2 to TRBJ1-3; D unresolved. CDR3 length: 11 amino acids. Germline CDR1 SGHTA, CDR2 FQGNSA. The V end was cut by 5 bases, the J end by 11 bases, with 10 bases between. The full variable domain, its missing parts supplied by reference TRBV7-2 and TRBJ1-3, is GAGVSQSPSNKVTEKGKDVELRCDPISGHTALYWYRQSLGQGLEFLIYFQGNSAPDKSGLPSDRFSAERTGGSVSTLTIQRTQQEDSAVYLCASSLTRAIYFGEGSWLTVV.

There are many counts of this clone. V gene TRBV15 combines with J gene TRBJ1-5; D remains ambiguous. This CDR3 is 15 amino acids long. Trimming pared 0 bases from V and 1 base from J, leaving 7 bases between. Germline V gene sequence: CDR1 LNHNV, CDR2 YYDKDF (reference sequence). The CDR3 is CATSRDLSSNQPQHF. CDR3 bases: TGTGCCACCAGCAGAGATCTGTCGAGCAATCAGCCCCAGCATTTT.

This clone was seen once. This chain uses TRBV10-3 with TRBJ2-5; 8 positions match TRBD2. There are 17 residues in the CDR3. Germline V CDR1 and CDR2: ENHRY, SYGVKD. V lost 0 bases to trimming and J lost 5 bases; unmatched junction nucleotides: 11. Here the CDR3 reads CAISESYSGDSGETQYF. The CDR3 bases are TGTGCCATCAGTGAGTCGTATAGCGGGGACTCCGGGGAGACCCAGTACTTC.

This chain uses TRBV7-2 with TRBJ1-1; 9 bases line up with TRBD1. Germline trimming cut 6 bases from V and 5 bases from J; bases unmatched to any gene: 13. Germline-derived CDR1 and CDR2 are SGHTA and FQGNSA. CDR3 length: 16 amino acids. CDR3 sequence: CASRTLQGARRTEAFF. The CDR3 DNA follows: TGTGCCAGCAGAACGTTACAGGGGGCAAGGAGAACTGAAGCTTTCTTT.

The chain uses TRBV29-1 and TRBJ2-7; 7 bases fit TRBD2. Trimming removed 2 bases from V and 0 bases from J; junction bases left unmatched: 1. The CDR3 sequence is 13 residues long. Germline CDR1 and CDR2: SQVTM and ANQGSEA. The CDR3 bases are TGCAGCGTTGAACGGGGGGACTCCTACGAGCAGTACTTC. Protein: CSVERGDSYEQYF.

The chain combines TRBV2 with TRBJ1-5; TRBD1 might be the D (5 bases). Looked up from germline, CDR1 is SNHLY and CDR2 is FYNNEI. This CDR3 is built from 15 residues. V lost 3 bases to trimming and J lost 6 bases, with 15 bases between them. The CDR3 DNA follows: TGTGCCAGCAGTGACGGCAGGGATGTTTTTCAGCCCCAGCATTTT. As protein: CASSDGRDVFQPQHF.